Detailed here is one TCR beta chain. This sample is drawn from a study of blood T cell repertoires in COVID-19. The CDR3 loop spans 16 amino acids. V gave up 6 bases and J gave up 3 bases, with 19 bases separating them. The germline CDR1 and CDR2 sequences are MNHEY and SVGEGT. Produced via immunoSEQ multiplex PCR; TCRdb's table is partial and in-frame only. Of under 55,000 clones detected, over 70% appear once; the ten largest clones hold about 14%. This sequence originates from a human donor in a cohort sampled during active COVID-19. The chain has TRBV6-2 or TRBV6-3 and TRBJ2-3, with a possible D match to TRBD2 (6 bases). The sequenced material came from peripheral blood. CDR3 coding DNA: TGTGCCAGCAGCCTCCGACTAGTATCCCTAACAGATACGCAGTATTTT. It translates to CASSLRLVSLTDTQYF.